The rows below give T cell receptor beta chains drawn from one sample of a study of beta chain features in type 1 diabetes. Sequencing used immunoSEQ multiplex PCR; TCRdb keeps in-frame clones, though not all of them. The table records about 170,000 clones, approximately 8.1% of them present only once. The sample consisted of central memory CD4+ T cells from blood. The origin of the receptors is a woman aged 40 to 55 with type 1 diabetes. The conserved cysteine and the conserved F or W are not part of the CDR3 here.

j_gene: TRBJ2-7; v_gene: TRBV4-3; CDR3aa: ASSQDPAGFNEQY
j_gene: TRBJ2-7; v_gene: TRBV4-3; CDR3aa: ASSQALAGGSSYEQY
j_gene: TRBJ1-2; v_gene: TRBV7-2; CDR3aa: ASSLLPGTPNYGYT
j_gene: TRBJ1-3; v_gene: TRBV30; CDR3aa: AWSSDSYSGNTIY
j_gene: TRBJ1-2; v_gene: TRBV28; CDR3aa: ASSFSGGLANGYT
j_gene: TRBJ1-1; v_gene: TRBV28; CDR3aa: ASSLGGENTEAF
j_gene: TRBJ2-7; v_gene: TRBV6-5; CDR3aa: ASSRPGQVEQY
j_gene: TRBJ1-1; v_gene: TRBV2; CDR3aa: ASSQGDTEAF
j_gene: TRBJ2-2; v_gene: TRBV5-1; CDR3aa: ASSLYGRNTGELF
j_gene: TRBJ2-7; v_gene: TRBV4-2; CDR3aa: ASSPPGYEQY
j_gene: TRBJ1-1; v_gene: TRBV20-1; CDR3aa: SALQGTAF
j_gene: TRBJ1-5; v_gene: TRBV2; CDR3aa: ASSTDRGQGQPQH
j_gene: TRBJ1-2; v_gene: TRBV27; CDR3aa: ASSSGDGGYT
j_gene: TRBJ1-2; v_gene: TRBV5-1; CDR3aa: ASSLSTGPDYGYT
j_gene: TRBJ2-7; v_gene: TRBV30; CDR3aa: AWSRLAGRYEQY
j_gene: TRBJ1-4; v_gene: TRBV2; CDR3aa: AGRQDLNEKLF
j_gene: TRBJ2-7; v_gene: TRBV27; CDR3aa: ASRLRDRPLYEQY